In this sample, the clone carrying this T cell receptor (beta chain) turned up many times. The time point denotes: technical triplicate 2. MiXCR, applied by TCRdb to the 5' RACE reads, yields one record per CDR3 protein. Of 25,000 to 35,000 distinct CDR3 sequences listed, less than 15% are singletons. The source of the sample is a study of neurological immune-mediated disorders. The CDR3 consists of 15 residues. Germline CDR1 and CDR2: MDHEN and SYDVKM. V lost 5 bases and J 7 bases, leaving 21 bases between the germline ends. The sequencing input was CD4+ T cells from blood. This TCR came from a female donor with HTLV-1-associated myelopathy (HAM/TSP). This chain uses TRBV28 with TRBJ2-7; D is possibly TRBD1 (6 bases). The CDR3 sequence is CASSTLWTVAREQYF. CDR3 in DNA: TGTGCCAGCAGTACGTTGTGGACAGTGGCTCGGGAGCAGTACTTC.